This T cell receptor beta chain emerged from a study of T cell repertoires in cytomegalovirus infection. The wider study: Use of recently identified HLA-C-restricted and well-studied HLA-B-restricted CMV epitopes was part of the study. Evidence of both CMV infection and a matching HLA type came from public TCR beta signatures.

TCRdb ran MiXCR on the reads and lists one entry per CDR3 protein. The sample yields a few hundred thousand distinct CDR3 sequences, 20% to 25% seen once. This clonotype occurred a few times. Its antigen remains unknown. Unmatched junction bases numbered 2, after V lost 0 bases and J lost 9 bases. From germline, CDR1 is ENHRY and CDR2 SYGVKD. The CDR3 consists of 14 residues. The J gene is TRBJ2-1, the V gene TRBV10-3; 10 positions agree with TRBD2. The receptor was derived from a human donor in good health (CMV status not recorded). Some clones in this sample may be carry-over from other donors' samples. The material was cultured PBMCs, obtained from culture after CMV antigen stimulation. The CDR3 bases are TGTGCCATCAGTGAGTCTGGGACTAGCGTTGAGCAGTTCTTC. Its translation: CAISESGTSVEQFF.